This T cell receptor beta chain originates from a study of early T cells in non-severe SARS-CoV-2 infection (dated by TCRdb to 2020 to 2023). About the full investigation: Because TCR sequencing relied on bulk RNA taken from unsorted whole blood, pairing of alpha and beta chains was not possible.

From its cysteine to its phenylalanine, the CDR3 spans 13 amino acids. The kept DNA is CDR3 alone, 39 bases in frame from the first base. A distance of 15 bases separates the germline ends of V and J, which lose 9 bases and 6 bases respectively. CDR1 LNHDA and CDR2 SQIVND were looked up in the germline V gene (reference sequence). The paper's findings and limits, for the study overall: VDJdb matching was skewed toward anti-spike CD8 responses and likely underestimated virus-specific expansions by missing private and CD4 specificities.

Receptors were amplified or captured by 5' RACE. TCRdb shows the sequencer as NextSeq 500. The TCR library protocol attached unique molecular identifiers to individual cDNA molecules to correct for sequencing error and PCR bias. Both TCR alpha and beta chains were sequenced, and tight co-correlation was observed between alpha and beta sequence abundances in each sample. The paper's data handling went like this. Decombinator V4 was used to annotate TCR sequences for V gene, J gene and CDR3. TCRs were defined as expanded if a significant change between any two time points was detected under a Poisson model with p below 0.0001. TCR abundances were normalised to the total number of TCRs sequenced in each sample and reported as counts per million. TRAV1-2 paired with TRAJ12, TRAJ20 or TRAJ33 defined MAIT TCRs, while TRAV10 paired with TRAJ18 defined iNKT TCRs. VDJdb, accessed on 1 November 2021, was searched for TCRs annotated for CMV, EBV and SARS-CoV-2, and TCRs annotated for more than one antigen were excluded. TCRdb reprocessed the public reads (quality trimming at Q25 with fastp, clone calling with MiXCR) and kept in-frame beta chains. CDR3 protein sequences are deduplicated, and each keeps its most common genes and DNA. TCRdb, not the original authors, processed these V and J calls. Present in this sample are some 12,000 distinct CDR3 sequences, around 5% of which were seen just once. The top ten hold over 8% of the sample.

A case-control design nested within a healthcare worker cohort in London, UK, was used, with weekly nasopharyngeal swab PCR tests and blood sampling performed. Between 23 and 31 March 2020, the week of the UK lockdown, healthcare workers were enrolled and then followed up weekly for as long as 16 weeks. On this clonotype itself: Its antigen is unknown. Base-call qualities are not available, and no considerably larger clone is one nucleotide away.

Rearrangement joined TRBV19 to TRBJ1-5; D gene: possibly TRBD1, on 5 matching bases. Sequencing was performed on whole blood. This TCR was recovered from an adult who was a healthcare worker with PCR-confirmed SARS-CoV-2 infection or an uninfected control (not recorded which). Here the CDR3 is given as CASTGHLAQPQHF. The bases read TGTGCCAGCACAGGCCACCTCGCTCAGCCCCAGCATTTT. When the CDR3 is completed using the reference TRBV19 and TRBJ1-5 genes on either side, the full variable domain is DGGITQSPKYLFRKEGQNVTLSCEQNLNHDAMYWYRQDPGQGLRLIYYSQIVNDFQKGDIAEGYSVSREKKESFPLTVTSAQKNPTAFYLCASTGHLAQPQHFGDGTRLSIL.